The 19 T cell receptor beta chains reported below all come from one sample, sequenced in a study of CD8 T cells in Susac syndrome. Random hexamers primed reverse transcription of about 0.5 to 1 ug RNA. TCRdb independently ran MiXCR on the immunoSEQ multiplex PCR reads; one entry per CDR3 protein. The repertoire consists of about 120,000 distinct CDR3 sequences, with roughly 92% occurring once and the leading ten covering roughly 0.095%. What was sequenced was CD4+ T cells from PBMCs. The receptors come from a human donor in good health.

The chain is built from TRBV14 and TRBJ2-1; 10 nucleotides agree with TRBD2. The CDR3 length is 17 residues. From germline, CDR1 is SGHDN and CDR2 FVKESK. The trim removed 4 bases at V and 4 bases at J, leaving 10 bases unmatched. The CDR3 coding sequence is TGTGCCAGCAGCCGAGGGCTTGGACTAGCGGAGTACAATGAGCAGTTCTTC. This translates into CASSRGLGLAEYNEQFF.

The V and J genes are TRBV20-1 and TRBJ2-3; TRBD2 matches 9 bases. Germline assignment: CDR1 DFQATT and CDR2 SNEGSKA (reference sequence). There are 15 residues in the CDR3. With 0 bases clipped from V and 5 bases from J, the junction kept 6 bases outside the gene matches. The CDR3 DNA reads as TGCAGTGCTAGAGATCCAACTAGCGGGTTAGATACGCAGTATTTT. It encodes CSARDPTSGLDTQYF.

The rearrangement links TRBV5-1 to TRBJ2-5; a weak D match, TRBD1 (5 bases). In germline, CDR1 is SGHRS, CDR2 YFSETQ. V lost 7 bases and J lost 7, with 20 bases in between. The CDR3 consists of 14 residues. This CDR3 is CASDDLTGLGTQYF. The CDR3 nucleotides are TGCGCCAGCGACGACCTTACAGGTCTGGGGACCCAGTACTTC.

The chain joins TRBV29-1 to TRBJ2-7, with D possibly TRBD2 on 5 matching bases. The V gene's germline CDR1 is SQVTM and CDR2 ANQGSEA. The CDR3 spans 13 residues. In DNA, the CDR3 is TGCAGTGCCCAGAGAGGGTTAAGGAACGAGCAGTACTTC. Amino acid sequence: CSAQRGLRNEQYF.

The genes are TRBV6-2 or TRBV6-3 and TRBJ2-2, with a tentative D call TRBD2 (5 bases). CDR1 and CDR2 (germline): MNHEY, SVGEGT. Trimming pared 7 bases from V and 5 bases from J, leaving 17 bases between. The CDR3 is made up of 15 amino acids. CDR3 protein: CASIRTGRLTGELFF. In nucleotides, the CDR3 is TGTGCCAGCATCCGGACGGGAAGGTTGACCGGGGAGCTGTTTTTT.

The chain carries TRBV28 and TRBJ2-5, with D perhaps TRBD2 (6 bases). Germline CDR1 MDHEN, CDR2 SYDVKM. The V end lost 1 base, the J end lost 3 bases, and 15 bases lay between the germline ends. CDR3 size: 16 residues. CDR3 residues: CASSLSAGTGEETQYF. The CDR3 DNA sequence: TGTGCCAGCAGTTTATCGGCAGGGACGGGGGAAGAGACCCAGTACTTC.

This chain connects TRBV5-4 to TRBJ2-7; D call uncertain. V was clipped by 3 bases and J by 5 bases, with 15 bases between them. CDR3 length: 14 residues. In germline, CDR1 is SGHNT, CDR2 YYREEE (reference sequence). The DNA of the CDR3 is TGTGCCAGCAGCTCCCTAAAGATCCCCCACGAGCAGTACTTC. Residues: CASSSLKIPHEQYF.

J is TRBJ2-5 and V is TRBV3-1; TRBD2 agrees at 7 bases. The V gene end was trimmed by 7 bases and the J gene end by 5 bases; junction bases not matched to a gene: 19. Germline values: CDR1 LGHDT, CDR2 YNNKEL (reference sequence). CDR3 length: 17 amino acids. The CDR3 loop is CASTPRTGGLQMETQYF. Here the CDR3 DNA reads TGTGCCAGCACCCCCCGGACGGGAGGCTTACAAATGGAGACCCAGTACTTC.

The V and J genes are TRBV12-3 or TRBV12-4 and TRBJ2-1; weak D call: TRBD2 (5 bases). This CDR3 is 11 amino acids long. Trimming took off 6 bases at V and 8 bases at J, with 8 bases between the two ends. DNA for the CDR3: TGTGCCAGCAGGGAGGTGGATGAGCAGTTCTTC. Translating gives CASREVDEQFF.

V gene TRBV4-3 combines with J gene TRBJ2-3; 8 bases map to TRBD2. Germline V gene lookup returns CDR1 LGHNA and CDR2 YSLEER. This CDR3 has 20 amino acids. V was clipped by 0 bases and J by 2 bases; unmatched bases: 16. The CDR3 DNA follows: TGCGCCAGCAGCCAAGAGTTCAGGGGACGGAGCGGGAGTTACACAGATACGCAGTATTTT. It specifies CASSQEFRGRSGSYTDTQYF.

The V gene is TRBV12-3 or TRBV12-4, the J gene TRBJ1-6; TRBD1 is a possible D gene (5 bases). The CDR3 extends over 14 amino acids. Trimming shortened V by 6 bases and J by 4 bases, and 10 bases separated the two germline ends. CDR3 region: CASRTRQYNSPLHF. The CDR3 DNA reads as TGTGCCAGCAGGACGAGACAGTATAATTCACCCCTCCACTTT.

The chain is built from TRBV24-1 and TRBJ2-5; TRBD1 is a possible D gene (5 bases). Germline loops: CDR1 KGHDR, CDR2 SFDVKD. V was shortened by 3 bases and J by 6 bases, with 10 bases between the two germline ends. The CDR3 spans 13 residues. CDR3 in amino acids: CATSDPGLQTQYF. DNA of the CDR3: TGTGCCACCAGTGATCCAGGGTTACAGACCCAGTACTTC.

The V call is TRBV3-1, the J call TRBJ2-2; TRBD2 aligns across 7 bases. The length of the CDR3 is 16 residues. The germline V gene encodes CDR1 LGHDT and CDR2 YNNKEL (reference sequence). After removal of 1 base from V and 1 base from J, the junction contained 3 bases not matched to a gene. CDR3 region: CASSQALAQNTGELFF. DNA for the CDR3: TGTGCCAGCAGCCAAGCACTAGCGCAGAACACCGGGGAGCTGTTTTTT.

The V gene is TRBV5-1, the J gene TRBJ2-6, with D perhaps matching TRBD1 (6 bases). This CDR3 is 15 amino acids long. V lost 6 bases and J 2 bases, leaving 12 bases between the germline ends. Germline CDR1 is SGHRS and CDR2 is YFSETQ. CDR3 bases: TGCGCCAGCACCCAACAGGGTGCTGGGGCCAACGTCCTGACTTTC. The encoded protein is CASTQQGAGANVLTF.

The V and J genes are TRBV20-1 and TRBJ2-5; TRBD2 might be the D (6 bases). The ends were cut back, 0 bases at V and 1 base at J, with 9 bases in the middle. The germline V gene has CDR1 DFQATT and CDR2 SNEGSKA (reference sequence). The CDR3 sequence is 14 residues long. Written as DNA, the CDR3 is TGCAGTGCTAGAGAGGGACTTGGCCAAGAGACCCAGTACTTC. It encodes CSAREGLGQETQYF.

The chain has TRBV5-6 and TRBJ2-1; no firm D call. The germline V gene has CDR1 SGHDT and CDR2 YYEEEE. Trimming took off 3 bases at V and 5 bases at J, with 15 bases between the two ends. The CDR3 spans 15 residues. CDR3 amino acids: CASSSGLMADNEQFF. The CDR3 DNA follows: TGTGCCAGCAGCTCCGGGTTGATGGCTGACAATGAGCAGTTCTTC.

J is TRBJ1-5 and V is TRBV12-3 or TRBV12-4; D is ambiguous. The ends were cut back, 6 bases at V and 5 bases at J, with 14 bases in the middle. The CDR3 runs to 14 residues. The CDR3 sequence: CASSQGSWDQPQHF. The DNA for the CDR3 is TGTGCCAGCAGCCAAGGGTCCTGGGATCAGCCCCAGCATTTT.

V is TRBV4-3 and J is TRBJ2-7; 10 bases map to TRBD2. Germline V gene sequence: CDR1 LGHNA, CDR2 YSLEER. V shed 2 bases, J shed 0 bases, and the junction held 1 base outside the gene matches. The CDR3 spans 15 residues. The CDR3 DNA is TGCGCCAGCAGCCAACTAGCGGGGGACTCCTACGAGCAGTACTTC. It yields the protein CASSQLAGDSYEQYF.

This chain uses TRBV2 with TRBJ2-7, with D perhaps matching TRBD1 or TRBD2 (5 bases each). Germline CDR1 SNHLY, CDR2 FYNNEI. V lost 0 bases to trimming and J lost 2 bases, with 11 bases between them. The CDR3 is 15 amino acids. CDR3 DNA sequence: TGTGCCAGCAGTGAAGCCGCGAGGGGCCCCTACGAGCAGTACTTC. Its translation is CASSEAARGPYEQYF. Supplemented by reference TRBV2 and TRBJ2-7, the full variable domain reads EPEVTQTPSHQVTQMGQEVILRCVPISNHLYFYWYRQILGQKVEFLVSFYNNEISEKSEIFDDQFSVERPDGSNFTLKIRSTKLEDSAMYFCASSEAARGPYEQYFGPGTRLTVT.